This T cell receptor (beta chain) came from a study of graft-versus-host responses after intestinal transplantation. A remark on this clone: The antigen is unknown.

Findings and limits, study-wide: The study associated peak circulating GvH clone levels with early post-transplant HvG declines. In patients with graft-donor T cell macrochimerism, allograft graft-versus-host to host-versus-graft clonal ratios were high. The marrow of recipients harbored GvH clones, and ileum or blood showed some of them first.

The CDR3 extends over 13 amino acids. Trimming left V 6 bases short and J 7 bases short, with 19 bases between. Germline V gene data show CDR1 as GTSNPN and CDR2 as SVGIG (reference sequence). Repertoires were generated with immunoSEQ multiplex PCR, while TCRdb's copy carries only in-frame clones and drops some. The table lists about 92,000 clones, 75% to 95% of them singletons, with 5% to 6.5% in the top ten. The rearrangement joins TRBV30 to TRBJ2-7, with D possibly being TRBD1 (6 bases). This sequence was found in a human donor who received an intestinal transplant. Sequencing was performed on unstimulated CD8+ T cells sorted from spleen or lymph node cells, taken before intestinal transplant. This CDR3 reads CACVGDRSEEQYF. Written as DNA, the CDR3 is TGTGCCTGTGTTGGCGACAGGTCGGAGGAGCAGTACTTC.